These T cell receptor beta chains were read from a single sample in a study of tumor-infiltrating lymphocytes in localized non-small cell lung cancer. Some clones are missing from TCRdb's copy, which holds only in-frame ones; the method was immunoSEQ multiplex PCR. The sample records about 4,900 clones, approximately 66% being singletons. Sequences were obtained from lung tumor tissue. Every receptor here comes from a human donor with non-small cell lung cancer. The CDR3 runs from the conserved cysteine through the conserved F or W. Each record gives: clone size, J gene, V gene, D gene, CDR3 DNA, CDR3 protein. D genes are given only for firm matches. Not every row has a clone size; where given, it reads once, few, many or a size class.

- | TRBJ1-1 | TRBV9 | TRBD1 | TGTGCCAGCAGCTCCCGGACAGGGGGCACTGAAGCTTTCTTT | CASSSRTGGTEAFF
- | TRBJ2-1 | TRBV9 | - | TGTGCCAGCAGCGCCACAGGTGGGAATGAGCAGTTCTTC | CASSATGGNEQFF
once | TRBJ2-3 | TRBV19 | TRBD2 | TGTGCCAGTAGAAGTCTAGCGGGGGGACCAGATACGCAGTATTTT | CASRSLAGGPDTQYF
- | TRBJ1-3 | TRBV5-1 | TRBD1 | TGCGCCAGCAGCGATCGACAGGGGTCCTCTGGAAACACCATATATTTT | CASSDRQGSSGNTIYF
- | TRBJ2-4 | TRBV13 | - | TGTGCCAGCAGCCTAGGGGACTCCAAAAACATTCAGTACTTC | CASSLGDSKNIQYF
- | TRBJ2-7 | TRBV30 | - | TGTGCCTGGAGTCTAATATCCTACGAGCAGTACTTC | CAWSLISYEQYF
few | TRBJ1-1 | TRBV14 | - | TGTGCCAGCAGCCAGGTCATGAACACTGAAGCTTTCTTT | CASSQVMNTEAFF
few | TRBJ1-1 | TRBV30 | - | TGTGCCTGGGGACTTGATACTGAAGCTTTCTTT | CAWGLDTEAFF
few | TRBJ1-4 | TRBV11-3 | - | TGTGCCAGCAGCTCTTCGGGGGGGGCTGAAAAACTGTTTTTT | CASSSSGGAEKLFF
- | TRBJ1-1 | TRBV11-3 | - | TGTGCCAGCAGCTTAGTTCTGGGGGCGGACACTGAAGCTTTCTTT | CASSLVLGADTEAFF
few | TRBJ2-1 | TRBV11-3 | TRBD2 | TGTGCCAGCAGCTACGCCGGGACTAGCGGTTCTCGCGACAATGAGCAGTTCTTC | CASSYAGTSGSRDNEQFF
- | TRBJ1-5 | TRBV6-6 | - | TGTGCCAGCAGTTTAGGGACGGAGAATAGCAATCAGCCCCAGCATTTT | CASSLGTENSNQPQHF
- | TRBJ1-2 | TRBV2 | TRBD1 | TGTGCCAGTTGGACAGGGGGCGCGGGTGGCTACACCTTC | CASWTGGAGGYTF
- | TRBJ1-1 | TRBV14 | TRBD1 | TGTGCCAGCAGCCAAAGGTTCGGCGACAGGGGGGCGAACACTGAAGCTTTCTTT | CASSQRFGDRGANTEAFF
- | TRBJ1-5 | TRBV6-5 | TRBD1 | TGTGCCAGCAGTCCGACAGGGTTTAGCAATCAGCCCCAGCATTTT | CASSPTGFSNQPQHF
- | TRBJ2-5 | TRBV19 | - | TGTGCCAGTAGTATAGGGGGCAGGGGGGCCCAAGAGACCCAGTACTTC | CASSIGGRGAQETQYF
- | TRBJ2-5 | TRBV11-2 | - | TGTGCCAGCAGCAGAGAGATTCAAGAGACCCAGTACTTC | CASSREIQETQYF
- | TRBJ1-3 | TRBV7-6 | - | TGTGCCAGCAGGGAAAGGGGGGGATATCACTCTGGAAACACCATATATTTT | CASRERGGYHSGNTIYF
- | TRBJ2-1 | TRBV7-9 | TRBD2 | TGTGCCACGACTAGCGGGGGCAATGAGCAGTTCTTC | CATTSGGNEQFF
few | TRBJ1-1 | TRBV9 | - | TGTGCCAGCAGCCTCGGACACAGCACTGAAGCTTTCTTT | CASSLGHSTEAFF
- | TRBJ1-5 | TRBV15 | - | TGTGCCACCAGCAGAGATGAGATGGGGCAGCCCCAGCATTTT | CATSRDEMGQPQHF
- | TRBJ1-2 | TRBV6-5 | TRBD1 | TGTGCCAGCAGCCTTGCCGGGACAGGGATCTATGGCTACACCTTC | CASSLAGTGIYGYTF
medium-sized | TRBJ2-2 | TRBV27 | - | TGTGCCAGCAGTTTGGCGAACACCGGGGAGCTGTTTTTT | CASSLANTGELFF
- | TRBJ1-1 | TRBV5-4 | - | TGTGCCAGCAGCCCGGTCTCGAACACTGAAGCTTTCTTT | CASSPVSNTEAFF
- | TRBJ1-1 | TRBV6-7 | - | TGTGCTAAACTCGGACATTTCAACACTGAAGCTTTCTTT | CAKLGHFNTEAFF
- | TRBJ2-4 | TRBV5-4 | - | TGTGCCAGCAGCTTGGTGGGAAACATTCAGTACTTC | CASSLVGNIQYF
few | TRBJ1-1 | TRBV11-2 | - | TGTGCCAGCAGCGGCCGGGAAGCTTTCTTT | CASSGREAFF
few | TRBJ2-1 | TRBV4-3 | - | TGCGCCAGCAGCATGGAGGCCCTCCCAGGGGACAATGAGCAGTTCTTC | CASSMEALPGDNEQFF
few | TRBJ1-5 | TRBV5-1 | - | TGCGCCAGCAGCTGGGAGGGGGACCAGCCCCAGCATTTT | CASSWEGDQPQHF
- | TRBJ2-7 | TRBV30 | - | TGTGCCTGGATGAGCTCCTTCGGTCAATACGAGCAGTACTTC | CAWMSSFGQYEQYF